This section outlines one T cell receptor (beta chain) sequence together with its context. As originally analysed: Amplification with reference gene primers provided the estimates of nucleated cell counts. Sequencing was performed with immunoSEQ multiplex PCR; in TCRdb, only in-frame clones are kept and a portion is missing. D and trimming were read from the DNA, whereas the V and J calls and clone size are those reported in that table. The sample holds over 85,000 clones, 86% seen once. CDR3 length equals 13 residues. Germline V gene data show CDR1 as SQVTM and CDR2 as ANQGSEA. V gave up 7 bases and J gave up 2 bases; unmatched junction bases: 7. This sample is drawn from a study of blood T cell repertoires in COVID-19. Looking at the study overall: Collection of acute and convalescent COVID-19 samples took place in the United States, Italy and Spain. T cells, B-cell-depleted T cells, or PBMCs provided the cDNA or gDNA that served as material.

Sequencing was done on a sample of peripheral blood. This chain joins TRBV29-1 and TRBJ1-2; 7 bases map to TRBD1. The TCR comes from a man between 60 and 75 years old with acute or convalescent COVID-19. CDR3 sequence (DNA): TGCAGCGCAGAAAGGGACAGAAACTATGGCTACACCTTC. Translating it yields CSAERDRNYGYTF. The full variable domain, rest sourced from reference TRBV29-1 and TRBJ1-2, is SAVISQKPSRDICQRGTSLTIQCQVDSQVTMMFWYRQQPGQSLTLIATANQGSEATYESGFVIDKFPISRPNLTFSTLTVSNMSPEDSSIYLCSAERDRNYGYTFGSGTRLTVV.